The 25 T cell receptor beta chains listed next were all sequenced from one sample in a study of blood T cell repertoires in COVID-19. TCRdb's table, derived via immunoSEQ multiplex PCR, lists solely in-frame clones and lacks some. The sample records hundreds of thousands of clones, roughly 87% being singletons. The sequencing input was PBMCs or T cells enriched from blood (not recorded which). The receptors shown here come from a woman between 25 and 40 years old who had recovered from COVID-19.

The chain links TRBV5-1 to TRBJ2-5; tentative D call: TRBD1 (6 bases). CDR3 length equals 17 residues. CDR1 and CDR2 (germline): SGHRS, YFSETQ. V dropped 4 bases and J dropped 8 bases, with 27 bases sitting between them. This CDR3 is CASSGWDTHSFFYTQYF. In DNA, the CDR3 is TGCGCCAGCAGCGGATGGGACACCCATTCTTTTTTTTATACCCAGTACTTC.

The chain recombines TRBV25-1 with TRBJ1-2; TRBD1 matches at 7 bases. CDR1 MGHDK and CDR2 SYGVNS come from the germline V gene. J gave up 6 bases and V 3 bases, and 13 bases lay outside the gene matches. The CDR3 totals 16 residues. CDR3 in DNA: TGTGCCAGCAGTGAGTATTCGCAGGACAGGCAGCATGGCTACACCTTC. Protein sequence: CASSEYSQDRQHGYTF.

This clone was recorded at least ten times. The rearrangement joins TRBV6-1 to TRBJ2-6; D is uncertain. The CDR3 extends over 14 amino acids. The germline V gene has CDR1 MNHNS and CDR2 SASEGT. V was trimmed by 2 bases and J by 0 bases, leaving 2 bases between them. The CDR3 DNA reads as TGTGCCAGCAGTGAACTCTCTGGGGCCAACGTCCTGACTTTC. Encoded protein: CASSELSGANVLTF.

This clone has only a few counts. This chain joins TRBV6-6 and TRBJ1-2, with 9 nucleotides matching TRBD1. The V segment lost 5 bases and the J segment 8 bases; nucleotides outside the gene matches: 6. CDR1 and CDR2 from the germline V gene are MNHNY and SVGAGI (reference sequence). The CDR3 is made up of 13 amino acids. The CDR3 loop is CASSAGTGRGYTF. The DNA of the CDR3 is TGTGCCAGCAGTGCCGGGACAGGGAGAGGCTACACCTTC.

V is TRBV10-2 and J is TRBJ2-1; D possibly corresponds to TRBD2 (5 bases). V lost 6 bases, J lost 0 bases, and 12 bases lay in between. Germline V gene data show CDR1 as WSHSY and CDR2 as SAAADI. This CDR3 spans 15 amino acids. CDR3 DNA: TGCGCCAGCAGGGAACGGGGTAGCTCCTACAATGAGCAGTTCTTC. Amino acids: CASRERGSSYNEQFF.

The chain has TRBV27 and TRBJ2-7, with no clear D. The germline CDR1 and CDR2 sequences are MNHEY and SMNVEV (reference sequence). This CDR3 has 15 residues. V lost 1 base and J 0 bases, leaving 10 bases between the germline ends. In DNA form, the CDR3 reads TGTGCCAGCAGTTTATATGGCCCAAGCTCCTACGAGCAGTACTTC. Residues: CASSLYGPSSYEQYF.

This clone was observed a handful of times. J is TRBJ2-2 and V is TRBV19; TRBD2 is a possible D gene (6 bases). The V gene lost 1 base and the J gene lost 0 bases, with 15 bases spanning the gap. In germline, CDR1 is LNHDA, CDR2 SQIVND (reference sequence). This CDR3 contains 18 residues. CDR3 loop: CASSIVAYGGTNTGELFF. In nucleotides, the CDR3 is TGTGCCAGTAGTATAGTGGCTTACGGGGGTACGAACACCGGGGAGCTGTTTTTT.

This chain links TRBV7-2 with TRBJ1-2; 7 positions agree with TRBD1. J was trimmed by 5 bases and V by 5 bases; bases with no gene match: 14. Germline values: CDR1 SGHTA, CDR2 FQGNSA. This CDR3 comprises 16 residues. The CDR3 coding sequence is TGTGCCAGCAGCCCATCCGCGACAGGGTTGAGATATGGCTACACCTTC. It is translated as CASSPSATGLRYGYTF.

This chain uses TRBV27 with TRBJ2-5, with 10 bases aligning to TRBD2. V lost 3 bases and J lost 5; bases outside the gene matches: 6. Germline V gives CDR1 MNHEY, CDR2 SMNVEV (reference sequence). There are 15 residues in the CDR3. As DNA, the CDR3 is TGTGCCAGCAGTTTCAGCGGGGGGGCCCGTGAGACCCAGTACTTC. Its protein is CASSFSGGARETQYF.

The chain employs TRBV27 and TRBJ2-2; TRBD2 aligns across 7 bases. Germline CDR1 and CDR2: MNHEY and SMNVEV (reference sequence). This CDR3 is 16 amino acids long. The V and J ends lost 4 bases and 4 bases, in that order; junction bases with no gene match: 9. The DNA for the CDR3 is TGTGCCAGCAGTTCCGCGGCGGGAGCGGTCACCGGGGAGCTGTTTTTT. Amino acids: CASSSAAGAVTGELFF.

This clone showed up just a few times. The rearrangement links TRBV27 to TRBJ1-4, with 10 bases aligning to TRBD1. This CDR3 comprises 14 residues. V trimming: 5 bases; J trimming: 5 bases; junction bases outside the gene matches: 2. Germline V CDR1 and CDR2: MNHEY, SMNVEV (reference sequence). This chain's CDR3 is CASSQDRGNEKLFF. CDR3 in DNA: TGTGCCAGCAGTCAGGACAGGGGGAATGAAAAACTGTTTTTT.

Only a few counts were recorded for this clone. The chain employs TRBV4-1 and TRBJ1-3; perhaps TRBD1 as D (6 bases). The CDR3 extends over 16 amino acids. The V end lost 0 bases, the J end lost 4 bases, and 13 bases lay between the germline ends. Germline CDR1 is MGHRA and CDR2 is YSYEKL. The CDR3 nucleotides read TGCGCCAGCAGCCAAGACGGGGCTGGGGGCGGAAACACCATATATTTT. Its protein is CASSQDGAGGGNTIYF.

The CDR3, as DNA: TGTGCCAGCAGTCTGGGAGTAGGCAATCAGCCCCAGCATTTT. This gives the protein CASSLGVGNQPQHF. The rearrangement links TRBV28 to TRBJ1-5; no clear D gene. CDR3 size: 14 residues. CDR1 and CDR2 (germline): MDHEN, SYDVKM. The V and J ends lost 5 bases and 2 bases respectively, with 10 bases between them. The full variable domain, its missing parts supplied by reference TRBV28 and TRBJ1-5, is DVKVTQSSRYLVKRTGEKVFLECVQDMDHENMFWYRQDPGLGLRLIYFSYDVKMKEKGDIPEGYSVSREKKERFSLILESASTNQTSMYLCASSLGVGNQPQHFGDGTRLSIL.

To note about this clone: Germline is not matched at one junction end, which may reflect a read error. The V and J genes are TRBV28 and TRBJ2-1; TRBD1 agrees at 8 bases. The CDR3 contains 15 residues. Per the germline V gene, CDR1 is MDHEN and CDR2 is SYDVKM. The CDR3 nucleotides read TGTGCCAGCAGTGTATGGGGCAGGGGGCCCTATGAGCAGTTCTTC. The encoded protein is CASSVWGRGPYEQFF.

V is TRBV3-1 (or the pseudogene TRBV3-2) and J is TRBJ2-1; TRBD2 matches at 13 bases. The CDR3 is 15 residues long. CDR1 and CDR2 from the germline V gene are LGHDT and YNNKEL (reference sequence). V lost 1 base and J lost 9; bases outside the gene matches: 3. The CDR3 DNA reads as TGTGCCAGCAGCCAAGGGACTAGCGGGAGACCTGAGCAGTTCTTC. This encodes CASSQGTSGRPEQFF.

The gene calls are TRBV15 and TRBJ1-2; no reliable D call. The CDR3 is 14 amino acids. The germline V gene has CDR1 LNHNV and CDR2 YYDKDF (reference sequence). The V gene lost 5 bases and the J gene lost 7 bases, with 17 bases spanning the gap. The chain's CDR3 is CATSSTRAAGGYTF. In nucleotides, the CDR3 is TGTGCCACCAGCTCCACGAGGGCAGCGGGTGGCTACACCTTC.

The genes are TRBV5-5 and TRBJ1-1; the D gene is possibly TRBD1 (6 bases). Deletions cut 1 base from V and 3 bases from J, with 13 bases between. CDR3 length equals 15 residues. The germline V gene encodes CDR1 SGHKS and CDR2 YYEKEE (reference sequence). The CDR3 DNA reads TGTGCCAGCAGCTTGTCGTCTCAGGGGCACACTGAAGCTTTCTTT. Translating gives CASSLSSQGHTEAFF.

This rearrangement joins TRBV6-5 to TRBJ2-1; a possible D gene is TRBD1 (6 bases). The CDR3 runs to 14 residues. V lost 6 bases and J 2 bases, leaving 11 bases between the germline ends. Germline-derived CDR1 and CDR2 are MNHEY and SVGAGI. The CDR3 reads CASRPWDTYNEQFF. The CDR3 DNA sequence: TGTGCCAGCAGACCATGGGACACCTACAATGAGCAGTTCTTC.

DNA for the CDR3: TGTGCCAGCAGTTTGAGTCTAGCGACCCACAATGAGCAGTTCTTC. Protein product: CASSLSLATHNEQFF. J is TRBJ2-1 and V is TRBV27, with D possibly being TRBD2 (6 bases). Germline CDR1 reads MNHEY; CDR2 reads SMNVEV (reference sequence). The CDR3 is 15 residues long. Deletions cut 3 bases from V and 5 bases from J, with 14 bases between.

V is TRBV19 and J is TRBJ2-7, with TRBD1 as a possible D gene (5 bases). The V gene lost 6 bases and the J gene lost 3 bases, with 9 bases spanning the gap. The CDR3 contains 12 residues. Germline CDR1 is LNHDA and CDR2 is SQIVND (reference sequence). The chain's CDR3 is CASSQDSYEQYF. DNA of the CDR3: TGTGCCAGTAGCCAAGACAGCTACGAGCAGTACTTC.

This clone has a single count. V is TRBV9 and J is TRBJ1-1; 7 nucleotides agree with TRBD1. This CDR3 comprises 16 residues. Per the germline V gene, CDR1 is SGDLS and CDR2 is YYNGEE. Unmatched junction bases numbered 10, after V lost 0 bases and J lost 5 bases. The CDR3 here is CASSVDYVTGNTEAFF. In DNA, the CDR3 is TGTGCCAGCAGCGTAGATTACGTGACAGGGAATACTGAAGCTTTCTTT.

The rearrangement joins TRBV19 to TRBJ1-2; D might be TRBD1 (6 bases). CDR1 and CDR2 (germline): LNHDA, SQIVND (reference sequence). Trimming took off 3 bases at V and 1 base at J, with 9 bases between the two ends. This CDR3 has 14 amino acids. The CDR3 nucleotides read TGTGCCAGTAGTATGGACAGCTATAACTATGGCTACACCTTC. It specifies CASSMDSYNYGYTF.

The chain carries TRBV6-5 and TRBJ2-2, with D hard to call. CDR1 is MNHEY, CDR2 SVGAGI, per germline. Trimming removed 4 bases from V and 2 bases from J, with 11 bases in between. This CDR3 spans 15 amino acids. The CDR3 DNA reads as TGTGCCAGCAGTTCCTCGACACCCAACACCGGGGAGCTGTTTTTT. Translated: CASSSSTPNTGELFF.

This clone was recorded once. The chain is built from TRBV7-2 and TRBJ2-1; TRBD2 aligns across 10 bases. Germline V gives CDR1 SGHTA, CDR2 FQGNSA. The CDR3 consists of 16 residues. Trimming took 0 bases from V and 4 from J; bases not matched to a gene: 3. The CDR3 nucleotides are TGTGCCAGCAGCTTAGCGGCAGCGGGGGGGTACAATGAGCAGTTCTTC. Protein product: CASSLAAAGGYNEQFF.

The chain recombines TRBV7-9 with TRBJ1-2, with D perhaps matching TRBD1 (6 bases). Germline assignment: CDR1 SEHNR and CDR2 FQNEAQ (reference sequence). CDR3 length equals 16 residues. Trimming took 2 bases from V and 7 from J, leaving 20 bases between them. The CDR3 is CASSLTSNRALGGYTF. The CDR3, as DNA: TGTGCCAGCAGCTTAACTTCCAACAGGGCCTTGGGTGGCTACACCTTC.